These 29 T cell receptor beta chains were sequenced from one sample in a study of STAT5B mutations in CD4+ large granular lymphocyte leukemia. Some clones are missing from TCRdb's copy, which holds only in-frame ones; the method was immunoSEQ multiplex PCR. The sample holds approximately 32,000 clones, less than 80% seen once. Sequenced material: CD4+ T cells from blood buffy coats. The receptors here all came from a human donor in good health.

The V and J genes are TRBV27 and TRBJ2-5; 9 nucleotides align to TRBD1. The CDR3 is made up of 15 amino acids. Trimming at V came to 5 bases and at J to 9 bases, leaving 13 bases not matched to a gene. Germline lookup yields CDR1 MNHEY and CDR2 SMNVEV (reference sequence). CDR3 bases: TGTGCCAGCAGTCGTAACTTGGGACAGGGCAGCGCCCAGTACTTC. Translation: CASSRNLGQGSAQYF.

This chain's CDR3 is CASSSDSGAQETQYF. CDR3 nucleotides: TGTGCCAGCAGCTCTGATAGCGGGGCCCAAGAGACCCAGTACTTC. J is TRBJ2-5 and V is TRBV9, with TRBD2 matching over 8 bases. Germline V gene lookup returns CDR1 SGDLS and CDR2 YYNGEE. J lost 1 base, V lost 4 bases, and 6 bases had no gene match. This CDR3 has 15 amino acids. The full variable domain, completed using reference TRBV9 and TRBJ2-5, is DSGVTQTPKHLITATGQRVTLRCSPRSGDLSVYWYQQSLDQGLQFLIQYYNGEERAKGNILERFSAQQFPDLHSELNLSSLELGDSALYFCASSSDSGAQETQYFGPGTRLLVL.

This chain links TRBV9 with TRBJ2-5; 11 bases agree with TRBD2. In germline, CDR1 is SGDLS, CDR2 YYNGEE. The CDR3 totals 15 residues. Losses at the gene ends were 0 bases for V and 5 bases for J; bases not matched to a gene: 3. The CDR3 nucleotides are TGTGCCAGCAGCGTAGCTGCTAGCGGGGGGGAGACCCAGTACTTC. Amino acid sequence: CASSVAASGGETQYF.

V and J are TRBV19 and TRBJ1-1; no clear D gene. Germline values: CDR1 LNHDA, CDR2 SQIVND (reference sequence). V was pared by 6 bases and J by 4 bases, with 9 bases between. The CDR3 spans 12 residues. The CDR3 sequence: CASRYSSTEAFF. In DNA, the CDR3 is TGTGCCAGTAGATACAGCTCCACTGAAGCTTTCTTT.

The rearrangement joins TRBV6-6 to TRBJ2-7; TRBD2 agrees at 8 bases. CDR3 length: 16 residues. The germline gives CDR1 MNHNY, CDR2 SVGAGI (reference sequence). The J segment lost 0 bases and the V segment lost 6 bases, leaving 10 bases of the junction unmatched. The CDR3 DNA reads TGTGCCAGCAGGAGGGGAACTAGCGGAAGCTCCTACGAGCAGTACTTC. Protein product: CASRRGTSGSSYEQYF.

The chain carries TRBV6-1 and TRBJ2-7; D not resolved. The CDR3 length is 13 residues. Deletions cut 2 bases from V and 1 base from J, with 6 bases between. Per germline, CDR1 MNHNS and CDR2 SASEGT. For the CDR3, the DNA is TGTGCCAGCAGTGAACTAAGGTCCTACGAGCAGTACTTC. Its translation is CASSELRSYEQYF.

The gene calls are TRBV5-6 and TRBJ1-1; 8 nucleotides agree with TRBD1. The CDR3 contains 16 residues. Per germline, CDR1 SGHDT and CDR2 YYEEEE. V was pared by 1 base and J by 4 bases, with 9 bases of the junction left unmatched. Written as DNA, the CDR3 is TGTGCCAGCAGCTTGTTCCAGGGGGCTTTTGGCACTGAAGCTTTCTTT. Amino acid sequence: CASSLFQGAFGTEAFF.

The chain recombines TRBV19 with TRBJ2-7; D not certain. V was shortened by 3 bases and J by 6 bases, with 9 bases between the two germline ends. The CDR3 is made up of 12 amino acids. CDR1 and CDR2 (germline): LNHDA, SQIVND (reference sequence). CDR3 protein: CASSIRVGEQYF. The CDR3 DNA follows: TGTGCCAGTAGTATTAGGGTCGGCGAGCAGTACTTC. Full variable domain (remainder filled in from reference TRBV19 and TRBJ2-7): DGGITQSPKYLFRKEGQNVTLSCEQNLNHDAMYWYRQDPGQGLRLIYYSQIVNDFQKGDIAEGYSVSREKKESFPLTVTSAQKNPTAFYLCASSIRVGEQYFGPGTRLTVT.

This clone was counted only a few times. The V and J genes are TRBV5-6 and TRBJ1-1, with TRBD1 as a possible D gene (6 bases). Trimming took off 4 bases at V and 3 bases at J, with 7 bases between the two ends. The CDR3 is made up of 12 amino acids. CDR1 and CDR2 (germline): SGHDT, YYEEEE. CDR3 sequence: CASSRGDTEAFF. CDR3 in DNA: TGTGCCAGCAGCAGGGGGGACACTGAAGCTTTCTTT.

The rearrangement links TRBV29-1 to TRBJ1-2, with a tentative D call TRBD1 (6 bases). The CDR3 totals 15 residues. Trimming cost V 6 bases and J 3 bases, with 20 bases left between them. Germline V CDR1 and CDR2: SQVTM, ANQGSEA. The CDR3 here is CSVAAVRDTDYGYTF. CDR3 in DNA: TGCAGCGTAGCCGCCGTGAGGGACACTGACTATGGCTACACCTTC.

V gene TRBV6-1 combines with J gene TRBJ2-1; 13 positions agree with TRBD2. The V gene end was trimmed by 6 bases and the J gene end by 15 bases; junction bases not matched to a gene: 8. The CDR3 spans 13 residues. Germline V gene data show CDR1 as MNHNS and CDR2 as SASEGT. The CDR3 spells CASRELAGGRLFF. In DNA form, the CDR3 reads TGTGCCAGCAGGGAACTAGCGGGGGGGCGTCTGTTCTTC.

The CDR3 DNA sequence: TGTGCTAGTGGTTTGATGTCAGAAAGAGACGAGCAGTACTTC. Protein product: CASGLMSERDEQYF. V gene TRBV12-5 combines with J gene TRBJ2-7, with D unclear. The CDR3 extends over 14 amino acids. Germline assignment: CDR1 LGHNT and CDR2 FRNRAP. V gave up 2 bases and J gave up 5 bases, with 13 bases separating them. Full variable domain (missing parts from reference TRBV12-5 and TRBJ2-7): DARVTQTPRHKVTEMGQEVTMRCQPILGHNTVFWYRQTMMQGLELLAYFRNRAPLDDSGMPKDRFSAEMPDATLATLKIQPSEPRDSAVYFCASGLMSERDEQYFGPGTRLTVT.

This sequence joins TRBV5-6 and TRBJ1-6; D gene ambiguous. The CDR3 runs to 15 residues. The germline gives CDR1 SGHDT, CDR2 YYEEEE. V gave up 1 base and J gave up 1 base, with 6 bases separating them. For the CDR3, the DNA is TGTGCCAGCAGCTTGAGGGTGTCCTATAATTCACCCCTCCACTTT. This encodes CASSLRVSYNSPLHF.

The gene calls are TRBV6-1 and TRBJ2-5; TRBD2 is a possible D gene (5 bases). The CDR3 loop spans 14 amino acids. CDR1 MNHNS and CDR2 SASEGT come from the germline V gene. The germline V and J ends were trimmed by 7 bases and 5 bases, with 17 bases remaining between them. This CDR3 reads CASIYGRRRETQYF. CDR3 nucleotide sequence: TGTGCCAGCATTTATGGCAGGCGGAGGGAGACCCAGTACTTC.

V usage is TRBV11-3 and J usage is TRBJ2-1; the match to TRBD2 covers 7 bases. The junction had 4 bases not matched to a gene; V was cut back by 0 bases and J by 2 bases. This CDR3 is 16 amino acids long. Per germline, CDR1 SGHNT and CDR2 YENEEA. DNA for the CDR3: TGTGCCAGCAGCTTAGATGGGGGGGTGACCTACAATGAGCAGTTCTTC. It codes for CASSLDGGVTYNEQFF.

The CDR3 reads CASSPSNGVGEQYF. CDR3 coding DNA: TGTGCCAGCTCACCCAGCAACGGGGTAGGAGAGCAGTACTTC. V gene TRBV18 combines with J gene TRBJ2-7, with D tentatively TRBD2 (5 bases). The CDR3 is made up of 14 amino acids. The germline gives CDR1 KGHSH, CDR2 LQKENI. The V and J ends lost 3 bases and 7 bases respectively, with 16 bases between them.

The chain combines TRBV19 with TRBJ2-2, with D perhaps matching TRBD1 (7 bases). Germline assignment: CDR1 LNHDA and CDR2 SQIVND (reference sequence). Deletions cut 7 bases from V and 6 bases from J, with 18 bases between. The CDR3 is 15 amino acids. DNA of the CDR3: TGTGCCAGTACCCCGGGGGACAGTATCTCCGGGGAGCTGTTTTTT. Translating it yields CASTPGDSISGELFF.

CDR3 sequence (DNA): TGTGCTTCGGTACAGGTCGACTATGGCTACACCTTC. Translating it yields CASVQVDYGYTF. The rearrangement uses TRBV2 and TRBJ1-2, with D maybe TRBD1 (5 bases). Per germline, CDR1 SNHLY and CDR2 FYNNEI. The CDR3 length is 12 residues.

The chain is built from TRBV6-1 and TRBJ2-3; D perhaps matches TRBD2 (6 bases). Germline CDR1 MNHNS, CDR2 SASEGT. The CDR3 contains 14 residues. V was shortened by 3 bases and J by 3 bases, with 10 bases between the two germline ends. In DNA, the CDR3 is TGTGCCAGCAGTGATTTGGGGGGTACAGATACGCAGTATTTT. This encodes CASSDLGGTDTQYF.

CDR3 DNA: TGTGCCAGCAGCTTACGCGGACAGGGGGCTGTAACCAACGTCCTGACTTTC. Translating gives CASSLRGQGAVTNVLTF. The chain carries TRBV7-2 and TRBJ2-6; 11 bases agree with TRBD1. With V trimmed by 2 bases and J by 8 bases, 8 bases remained unmatched. The CDR3 covers 17 residues. Germline loops: CDR1 SGHTA, CDR2 FQGNSA.

The chain is built from TRBV6-5 and TRBJ2-3, with a tentative D call TRBD2 (7 bases). The V end was cut by 2 bases, the J end by 5 bases, with 17 bases between. Germline V gene sequence: CDR1 MNHEY, CDR2 SVGAGI. CDR3 length: 16 residues. The CDR3 protein is CASSYQSGGQVDTQYF. CDR3 DNA: TGTGCCAGCAGTTACCAGTCCGGGGGGCAAGTAGATACGCAGTATTTT.

J is TRBJ1-2 and V is TRBV7-6; D may be TRBD1 (5 bases). The CDR3 extends over 14 amino acids. V lost 11 bases and J lost 7, with 23 bases in between. The germline gives CDR1 SGHVS, CDR2 FNYEAQ. The CDR3 DNA reads as TGTGCCCCTGGGGGGGAAGTGGCTTATGGTGGCTACACCTTC. Translating gives CAPGGEVAYGGYTF.

The sample holds a few counts of this clone. The chain joins TRBV10-3 to TRBJ2-4; the D gene is possibly TRBD2 (6 bases). CDR1 ENHRY and CDR2 SYGVKD come from the germline V gene. V was shortened by 2 bases and J by 0 bases, with 8 bases between the two germline ends. The CDR3 covers 15 residues. CDR3 DNA sequence: TGTGCCATCAGTGAGCGGGGGATAGCCAAAAACATTCAGTACTTC. Amino acid sequence: CAISERGIAKNIQYF.

The V gene is TRBV30, the J gene TRBJ2-5; the D is unclear. This CDR3 is 12 amino acids long. The germline V gene has CDR1 GTSNPN and CDR2 SVGIG (reference sequence). V was pared by 2 bases and J by 4 bases, with 8 bases between. The CDR3 sequence is CAWSRWGETQYF. The CDR3 nucleotides are TGTGCCTGGAGTAGATGGGGAGAGACCCAGTACTTC.

The rearrangement links TRBV10-3 to TRBJ1-2, with 9 bases that match TRBD1. The J segment lost 2 bases and the V segment lost 5 bases, leaving 3 bases of the junction unmatched. There are 14 residues in the CDR3. In germline, CDR1 is ENHRY, CDR2 SYGVKD. The chain's CDR3 is CAISRTGVNYGYTF. CDR3 in DNA: TGTGCCATCAGTAGGACAGGGGTCAACTATGGCTACACCTTC.

The chain links TRBV13 to TRBJ2-7, with D hard to call. The CDR3 spans 12 residues. CDR1 and CDR2 from the germline V gene are PRHDT and FYEKMQ (reference sequence). V dropped 2 bases and J dropped 8 bases, with 10 bases sitting between them. CDR3 nucleotide sequence: TGTGCCAGCAGCTTAACCAACGCCCAGCAGTACTTC. Translation gives CASSLTNAQQYF. Together with reference TRBV13 and TRBJ2-7, the CDR3 gives the full variable domain: AAGVIQSPRHLIKEKRETATLKCYPIPRHDTVYWYQQGPGQDPQFLISFYEKMQSDKGSIPDRFSAQQFSDYHSELNMSSLELGDSALYFCASSLTNAQQYFGPGTRLTVT.

V gene TRBV15 combines with J gene TRBJ1-1; a weak D match, TRBD1 (6 bases). From germline, CDR1 is LNHNV and CDR2 YYDKDF (reference sequence). This CDR3 has 12 residues. V was shortened by 4 bases and J by 10 bases, with 13 bases between the two germline ends. CDR3 DNA: TGTGCCACCAGCACCGCAGAGGGGGGAGCTTTCTTT. This sequence encodes CATSTAEGGAFF.

The chain combines TRBV5-1 with TRBJ2-7; D is perhaps TRBD1 or TRBD2 (5 bases each). V lost 3 bases and J lost 3, with 13 bases in between. The CDR3 spans 14 residues. Germline V gene lookup returns CDR1 SGHRS and CDR2 YFSETQ. The CDR3 region is CASSSRGRDYEQYF. The DNA for the CDR3 is TGCGCCAGCAGCTCGAGGGGCAGGGACTACGAGCAGTACTTC. Full variable domain (outside the CDR3, taken from reference TRBV5-1 and TRBJ2-7): KAGVTQTPRYLIKTRGQQVTLSCSPISGHRSVSWYQQTPGQGLQFLFEYFSETQRNKGNFPGRFSGRQFSNSRSEMNVSTLELGDSALYLCASSSRGRDYEQYFGPGTRLTVT.

The chain employs TRBV7-3 and TRBJ2-2, with D possibly matching TRBD2 (5 bases). Trimming removed 5 bases from V and 6 bases from J, with 16 bases in between. The germline V gene has CDR1 SGHTA and CDR2 FQGTGA. The CDR3 loop spans 15 amino acids. The CDR3 DNA follows: TGTGCCAGCAGCCCCTTCGTCATGGAGGCCGGGGAGCTGTTTTTT. Encoded protein: CASSPFVMEAGELFF.